These 11 T cell receptor beta chains originate from one sample sequenced in a study of T cells in Graves' hyperthyroidism and ophthalmopathy. Amplified TCR beta CDR3 regions came from RNA transcripts. HTBI primers were the set used in a first-round RT-PCR of the TCR CDR3. TCRdb ran MiXCR on the multiplex PCR reads and lists one entry per CDR3 protein. The top ten hold 34% of the sample, which has 600,000 to 650,000 distinct CDR3 sequences, about 20% seen once. The source material was blood. The receptors originated from a man aged 30 to 39 with Graves' ophthalmopathy.

This clonotype was observed many times. The chain recombines TRBV24-1 with TRBJ2-5, with D perhaps TRBD2 (6 bases). The germline CDR1 and CDR2 sequences are KGHDR and SFDVKD. This CDR3 has 14 residues. Trimming took 2 bases from V and 6 from J, leaving 12 bases between them. CDR3 residues: CATSDSGTLKTQYF. CDR3 DNA: TGTGCCACCAGTGATTCCGGGACTCTAAAGACCCAGTACTTC.

V gene TRBV5-1 combines with J gene TRBJ1-4; D is unresolved. The CDR3 runs to 13 residues. CDR1 is SGHRS, CDR2 YFSETQ, per germline. Trimming shortened V by 5 bases and J by 1 base, and 6 bases separated the two germline ends. Written as DNA, the CDR3 is TGCGCCAGCAGGGACGAAACTAATGAAAAACTGTTTTTT. Amino acid sequence: CASRDETNEKLFF.

The CDR3 protein is CSVGQKVNTEAFF. The DNA for the CDR3 is TGCAGCGTGGGACAGAAGGTGAACACTGAAGCTTTCTTT. The gene calls are TRBV29-1 and TRBJ1-1, with 7 bases fitting TRBD1. Germline trimming cut 6 bases from V and 0 bases from J; bases unmatched to any gene: 4. This CDR3 spans 13 amino acids. Per the germline V gene, CDR1 is SQVTM and CDR2 is ANQGSEA.

The chain employs TRBV6-6 and TRBJ2-1, with 11 nucleotides matching TRBD2. V lost 0 bases and J lost 15; bases outside the gene matches: 10. From germline, CDR1 is MNHNY and CDR2 SVGAGI (reference sequence). The CDR3 totals 15 residues. CDR3 nucleotide sequence: TGTGCCAGCAGTTACTCATCGGCTAGCGGGAGGCTCAGGTTCTTC. This encodes CASSYSSASGRLRFF.

The table lists this clonotype with many counts. The V call is TRBV6-2 or TRBV6-3, the J call TRBJ2-5, with D possibly TRBD2 on 6 matching bases. The CDR3 runs 14 residues. V was clipped by 5 bases and J by 4 bases, with 14 bases between them. Germline CDR1 reads MNHEY; CDR2 reads SVGEGT. The CDR3 sequence: CASSKRVGGETQYF. Here the CDR3 DNA reads TGTGCCAGCAGTAAGCGAGTGGGGGGAGAGACCCAGTACTTC.

With regard to this clonotype: Because the CDR3's place on the DNA is in doubt, the DNA is left out and the CDR3 is given as listed by TCRdb. V is TRBV29-1 and J is TRBJ1-3. The CDR3 adds up to 12 amino acids, both ends counted. Germline values: CDR1 SQVTM, CDR2 ANQGSEA. The CDR3 spells CSVWGVGNTVYF.

This clonotype showed up many times. This chain connects TRBV28 to TRBJ1-1; D is unclear. The CDR3 extends over 17 amino acids. V was cut by 2 bases and J by 0 bases, with 16 bases left in between. Germline V gene data show CDR1 as MDHEN and CDR2 as SYDVKM. The chain's CDR3 is CASSLLDFRGMNTEAFF. The CDR3 DNA reads as TGTGCCAGCAGTTTACTCGACTTCCGAGGAATGAACACTGAAGCTTTCTTT.

V gene TRBV29-1 combines with J gene TRBJ1-2; the D gene is possibly TRBD1 (5 bases). The V gene's germline CDR1 is SQVTM and CDR2 ANQGSEA. The CDR3 is 11 residues long. Deletions cut 3 bases from V and 8 bases from J, with 10 bases between. CDR3 DNA: TGCAGCGTTGATGGGGCGGGAGGCTACACCTTC. Translation gives CSVDGAGGYTF.

Many counts were recorded for this clonotype. The rearrangement uses TRBV28 and TRBJ2-3; 9 bases fit TRBD2. This CDR3 region has 15 residues. J gave up 9 bases and V 5 bases, and 12 bases lay outside the gene matches. From germline, CDR1 is MDHEN and CDR2 SYDVKM. The CDR3: CASSHGAGGPLTQYF. The CDR3 region has the DNA TGTGCCAGCAGTCACGGCGCGGGAGGGCCTCTAACGCAGTATTTT.

The CDR3 loop reads CATSRPSTDTQYF. The CDR3 bases are TGTGCCACCAGCAGACCCAGCACAGATACGCAGTATTTT. The rearrangement joins TRBV15 to TRBJ2-3; D is uncertain. Per germline, CDR1 LNHNV and CDR2 YYDKDF (reference sequence). The CDR3 has 13 amino acids. Between the trimmed V and J ends, which lost 2 bases and 0 bases, there was a span of 3 bases.

This clonotype was counted ten times or more. This sequence joins TRBV24-1 and TRBJ1-1; D unclear. The germline V gene encodes CDR1 KGHDR and CDR2 SFDVKD. Trimming pared 5 bases from V and 0 bases from J, leaving 12 bases between. The CDR3 consists of 15 residues. CDR3 loop: CATSVGGSVNTEAFF. DNA of the CDR3: TGTGCCACCAGTGTTGGAGGATCCGTGAACACTGAAGCTTTCTTT.